This TCR beta chain comes out of a study of blood T cell repertoires in COVID-19. Study-level information: Samples came from the United States, Italy and Spain, spanning acute and convalescent COVID-19.

Method: immunoSEQ multiplex PCR; TCRdb's copy keeps in-frame clones and lacks some. Among 100,000 or so clones listed, approximately 85% were seen once. Looked up from germline, CDR1 is LNHDA and CDR2 is SQIVND (reference sequence). The length of the CDR3 is 13 residues. Trimming cost V 4 bases and J 4 bases, with 8 bases left between them. The genes are TRBV19 and TRBJ1-5, with D unresolved. This TCR was sampled from a man between 40 and 49 years old with active or convalescent COVID-19. The sample was peripheral blood. The chain's CDR3 is CASSNEFNQPQHF. The CDR3 nucleotides are TGTGCCAGTAGTAACGAGTTTAATCAGCCCCAGCATTTT.